This T cell receptor beta chain was recovered during a study of blood T cells in healthy people across ages. Study-wide findings and caveats: Underestimates were what the diversity estimates from one million T cells were considered to be. Roughly linear age-related decline in beta diversity appeared, significant by age 40.

This clonotype was detected ten times or more. Its antigen remains unidentified. The CDR3 sequence is 16 residues long. The V and J ends lost 5 bases and 4 bases respectively, with 15 bases between them. Through a sample-barcoded 5' primer and a J-beta primer mix, a second PCR was run for roughly 7 to 12 cycles. TCRdb analysed the 5' RACE reads with MiXCR anew, one entry per CDR3 protein. The sample holds 1.5 million to 2 million distinct CDR3 sequences; 28% are singletons and the top ten take 7% to 9%. The clonotype originates from a woman in her twenties or thirties in good health. Sequenced material: blood. The chain joins TRBV12-3 or TRBV12-4 to TRBJ2-6, with D perhaps assigned TRBD1 or TRBD2 (5 bases each). The CDR3 sequence is CASSGDRRRGANVLTF. The CDR3, as DNA: TGTGCCAGCAGTGGGGACCGGAGACGGGGGGCCAACGTCCTGACTTTC.